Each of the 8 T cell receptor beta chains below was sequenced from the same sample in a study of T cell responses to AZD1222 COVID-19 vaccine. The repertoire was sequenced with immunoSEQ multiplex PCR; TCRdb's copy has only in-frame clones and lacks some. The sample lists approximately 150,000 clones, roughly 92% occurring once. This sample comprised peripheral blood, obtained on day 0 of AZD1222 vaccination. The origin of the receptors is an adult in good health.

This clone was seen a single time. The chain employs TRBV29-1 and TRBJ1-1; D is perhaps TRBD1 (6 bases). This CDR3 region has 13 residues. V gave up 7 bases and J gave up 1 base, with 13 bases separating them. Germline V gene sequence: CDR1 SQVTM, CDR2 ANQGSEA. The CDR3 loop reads CSGETDRNTEAFF. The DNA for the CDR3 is TGCAGCGGAGAAACGGACAGGAACACTGAAGCTTTCTTT. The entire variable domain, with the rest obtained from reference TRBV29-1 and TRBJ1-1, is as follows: SAVISQKPSRDICQRGTSLTIQCQVDSQVTMMFWYRQQPGQSLTLIATANQGSEATYESGFVIDKFPISRPNLTFSTLTVSNMSPEDSSIYLCSGETDRNTEAFFGQGTRLTVV.

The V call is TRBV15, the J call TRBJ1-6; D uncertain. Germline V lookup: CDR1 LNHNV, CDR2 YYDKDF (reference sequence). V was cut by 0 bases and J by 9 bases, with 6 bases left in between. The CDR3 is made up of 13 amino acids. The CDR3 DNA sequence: TGTGCCACCAGCAGAGATTGGGGTTCACCCCTCCACTTT. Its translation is CATSRDWGSPLHF. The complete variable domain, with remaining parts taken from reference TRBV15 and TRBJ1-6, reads DAMVIQNPRYQVTQFGKPVTLSCSQTLNHNVMYWYQQKSSQAPKLLFHYYDKDFNNEADTPDNFQSRRPNTSFCFLDIRSPGLGDTAMYLCATSRDWGSPLHFGNGTRLTVT.

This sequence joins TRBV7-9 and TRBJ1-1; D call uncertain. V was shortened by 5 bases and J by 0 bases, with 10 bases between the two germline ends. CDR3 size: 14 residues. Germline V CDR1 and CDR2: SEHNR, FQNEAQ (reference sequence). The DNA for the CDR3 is TGTGCCAGCAGCCCTCAGGTGTTGAACACTGAAGCTTTCTTT. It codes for CASSPQVLNTEAFF.

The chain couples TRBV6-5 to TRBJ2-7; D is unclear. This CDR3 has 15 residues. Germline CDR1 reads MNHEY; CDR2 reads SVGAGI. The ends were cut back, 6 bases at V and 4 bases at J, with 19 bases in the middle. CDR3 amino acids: CASRPGRWGSYEQYF. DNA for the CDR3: TGTGCCAGCAGACCAGGCAGGTGGGGTAGTTACGAGCAGTACTTC.

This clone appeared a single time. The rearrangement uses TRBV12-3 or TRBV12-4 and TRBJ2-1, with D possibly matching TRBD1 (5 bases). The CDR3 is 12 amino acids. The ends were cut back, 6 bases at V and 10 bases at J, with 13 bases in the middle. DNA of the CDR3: TGTGCCAGCAGCCGACAGACTTGGGAGCAGTTCTTC. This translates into CASSRQTWEQFF.

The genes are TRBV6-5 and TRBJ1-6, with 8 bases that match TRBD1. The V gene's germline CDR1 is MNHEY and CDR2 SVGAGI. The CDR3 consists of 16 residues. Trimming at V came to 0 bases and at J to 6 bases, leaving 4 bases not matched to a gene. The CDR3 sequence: CASSYSTGGGNSPLHF. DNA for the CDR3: TGTGCCAGCAGTTACTCAACAGGGGGAGGTAATTCACCCCTCCACTTT.

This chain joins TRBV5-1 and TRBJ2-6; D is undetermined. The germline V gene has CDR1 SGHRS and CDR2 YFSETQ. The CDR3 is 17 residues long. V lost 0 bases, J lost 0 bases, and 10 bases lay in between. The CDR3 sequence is CASSLGGTVSGANVLTF. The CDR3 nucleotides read TGCGCCAGCAGCTTGGGAGGCACAGTCTCTGGGGCCAACGTCCTGACTTTC.

In DNA form, the CDR3 reads TGTGCCAGCAAACAGGGACATACGAACACTGAAGCTTTCTTT. It codes for CASKQGHTNTEAFF. This chain uses TRBV2 with TRBJ1-1, with D maybe TRBD1 (6 bases). The V end was cut by 7 bases, the J end by 1 base, with 13 bases between. Germline V lookup: CDR1 SNHLY, CDR2 FYNNEI. The CDR3 covers 14 residues. Full variable domain (outside the CDR3, taken from reference TRBV2 and TRBJ1-1): EPEVTQTPSHQVTQMGQEVILRCVPISNHLYFYWYRQILGQKVEFLVSFYNNEISEKSEIFDDQFSVERPDGSNFTLKIRSTKLEDSAMYFCASKQGHTNTEAFFGQGTRLTVV.